This T cell receptor beta chain was sequenced during a study of blood T cell repertoires in COVID-19. The CDR3 is 16 residues long. The germline V and J ends were trimmed by 3 bases and 0 bases, with 14 bases remaining between them. From germline, CDR1 is SGHRS and CDR2 YFSETQ. Libraries were prepared by immunoSEQ multiplex PCR; TCRdb keeps only in-frame clonotypes and omits some of them. The sample includes 300,000 to 400,000 clones, around 85% of them seen just once. The clonotype comes from a woman aged 40 to 49 with acute COVID-19. This chain links TRBV5-1 with TRBJ2-3; possibly TRBD1 for D (5 bases). Sequenced: PBMCs or T cells enriched from blood (not recorded which). The CDR3 bases are TGCGCCAGCAGCTCGATTTCAGGGATAAGCACAGATACGCAGTATTTT. It yields the protein CASSSISGISTDTQYF.